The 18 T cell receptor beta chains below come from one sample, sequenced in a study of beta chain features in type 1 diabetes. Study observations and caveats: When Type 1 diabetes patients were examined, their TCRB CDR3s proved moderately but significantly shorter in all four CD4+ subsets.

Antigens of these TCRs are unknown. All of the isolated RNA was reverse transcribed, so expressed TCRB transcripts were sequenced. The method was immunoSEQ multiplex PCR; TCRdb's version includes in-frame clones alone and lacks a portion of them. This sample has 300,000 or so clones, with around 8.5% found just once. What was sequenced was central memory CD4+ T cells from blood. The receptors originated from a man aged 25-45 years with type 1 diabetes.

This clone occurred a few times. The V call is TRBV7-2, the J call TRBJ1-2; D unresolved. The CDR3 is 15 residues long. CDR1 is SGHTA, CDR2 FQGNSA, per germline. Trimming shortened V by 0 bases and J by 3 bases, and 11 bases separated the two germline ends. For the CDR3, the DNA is TGTGCCAGCAGCTTAGCTGTGATTGGGTACTATGGCTACACCTTC. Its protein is CASSLAVIGYYGYTF.

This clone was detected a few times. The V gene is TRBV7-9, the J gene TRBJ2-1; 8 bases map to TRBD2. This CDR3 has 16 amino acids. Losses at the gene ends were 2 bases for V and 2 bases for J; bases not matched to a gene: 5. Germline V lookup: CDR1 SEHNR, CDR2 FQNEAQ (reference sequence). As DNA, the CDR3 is TGTGCCAGCAGCTTACACGGGGGGGTTACCTACAATGAGCAGTTCTTC. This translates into CASSLHGGVTYNEQFF.

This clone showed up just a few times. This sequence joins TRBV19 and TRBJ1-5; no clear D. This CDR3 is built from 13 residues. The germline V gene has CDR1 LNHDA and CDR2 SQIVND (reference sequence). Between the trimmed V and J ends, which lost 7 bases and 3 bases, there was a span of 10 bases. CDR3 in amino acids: CASKGQVNQPQHF. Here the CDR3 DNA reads TGTGCCAGTAAGGGCCAGGTCAATCAGCCCCAGCATTTT.

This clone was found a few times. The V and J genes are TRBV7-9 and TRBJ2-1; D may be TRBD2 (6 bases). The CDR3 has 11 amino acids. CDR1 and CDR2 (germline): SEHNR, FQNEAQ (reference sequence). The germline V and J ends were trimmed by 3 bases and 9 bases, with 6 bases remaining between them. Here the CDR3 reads CASSLEGEQFF. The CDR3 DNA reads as TGTGCCAGCAGCTTGGAGGGTGAGCAGTTCTTC.

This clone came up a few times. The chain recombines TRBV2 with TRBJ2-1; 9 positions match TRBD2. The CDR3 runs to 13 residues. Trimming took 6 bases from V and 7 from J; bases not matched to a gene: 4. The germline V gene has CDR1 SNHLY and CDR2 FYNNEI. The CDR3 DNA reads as TGTGCCAGCAGGGCGGGACTAGCTAATGAGCAGTTCTTC. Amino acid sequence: CASRAGLANEQFF.

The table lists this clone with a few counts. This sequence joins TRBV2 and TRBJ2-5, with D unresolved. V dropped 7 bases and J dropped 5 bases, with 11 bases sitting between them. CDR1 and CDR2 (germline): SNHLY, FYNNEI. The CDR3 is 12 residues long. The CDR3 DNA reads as TGTGCCAGCAACATGGGTTACGAGACCCAGTACTTC. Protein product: CASNMGYETQYF. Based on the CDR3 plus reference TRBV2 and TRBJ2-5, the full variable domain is EPEVTQTPSHQVTQMGQEVILRCVPISNHLYFYWYRQILGQKVEFLVSFYNNEISEKSEIFDDQFSVERPDGSNFTLKIRSTKLEDSAMYFCASNMGYETQYFGPGTRLLVL.

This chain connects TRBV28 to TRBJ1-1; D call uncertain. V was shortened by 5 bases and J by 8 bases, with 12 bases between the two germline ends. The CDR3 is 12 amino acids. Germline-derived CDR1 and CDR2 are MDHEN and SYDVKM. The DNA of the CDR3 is TGTGCCAGCAGTACAATCGGCAGCGAAGCTTTCTTT. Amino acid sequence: CASSTIGSEAFF.

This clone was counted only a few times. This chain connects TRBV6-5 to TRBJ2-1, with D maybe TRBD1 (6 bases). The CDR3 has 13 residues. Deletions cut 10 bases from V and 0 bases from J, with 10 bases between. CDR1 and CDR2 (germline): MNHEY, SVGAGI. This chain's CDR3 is CAIQGSSYNEQFF. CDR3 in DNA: TGTGCCATCCAGGGGAGCTCCTACAATGAGCAGTTCTTC.

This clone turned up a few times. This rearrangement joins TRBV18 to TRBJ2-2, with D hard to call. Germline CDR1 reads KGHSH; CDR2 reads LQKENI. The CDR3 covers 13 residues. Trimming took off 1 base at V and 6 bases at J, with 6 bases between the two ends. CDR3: CASSPREAGELFF. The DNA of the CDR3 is TGTGCCAGCTCACCACGGGAAGCCGGGGAGCTGTTTTTT.

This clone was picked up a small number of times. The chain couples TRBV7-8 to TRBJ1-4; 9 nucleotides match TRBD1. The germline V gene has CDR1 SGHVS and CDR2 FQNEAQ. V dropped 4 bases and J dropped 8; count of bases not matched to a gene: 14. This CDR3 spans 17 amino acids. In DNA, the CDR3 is TGTGCCAGCAGCTCCTTCGGGACAGGGTCCGTTATGGAAAAACTGTTTTTT. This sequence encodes CASSSFGTGSVMEKLFF.

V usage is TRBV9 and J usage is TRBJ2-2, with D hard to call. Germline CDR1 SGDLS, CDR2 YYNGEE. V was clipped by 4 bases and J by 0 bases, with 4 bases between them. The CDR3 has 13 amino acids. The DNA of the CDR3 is TGTGCCAGCAGCCCCACGAACACCGGGGAGCTGTTTTTT. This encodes CASSPTNTGELFF.

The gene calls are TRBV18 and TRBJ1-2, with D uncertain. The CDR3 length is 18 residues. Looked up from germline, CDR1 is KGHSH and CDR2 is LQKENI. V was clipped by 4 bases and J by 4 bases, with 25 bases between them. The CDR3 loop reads CASSLQSPAPDSLYGYTF. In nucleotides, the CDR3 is TGTGCCAGCTCACTTCAGAGCCCGGCCCCGGATTCCCTCTATGGCTACACCTTC.

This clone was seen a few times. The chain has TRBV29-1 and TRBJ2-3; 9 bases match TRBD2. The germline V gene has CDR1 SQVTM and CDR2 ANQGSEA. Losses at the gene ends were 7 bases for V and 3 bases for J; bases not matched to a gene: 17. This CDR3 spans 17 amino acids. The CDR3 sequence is CSANTRAGGGSTDTQYF. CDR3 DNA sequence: TGCAGCGCCAATACTAGAGCGGGGGGCGGTAGTACAGATACGCAGTATTTT.

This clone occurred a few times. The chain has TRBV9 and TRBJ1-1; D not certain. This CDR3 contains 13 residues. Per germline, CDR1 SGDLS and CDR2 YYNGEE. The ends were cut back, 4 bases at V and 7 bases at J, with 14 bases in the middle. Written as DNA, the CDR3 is TGTGCCAGCAGCCTGCAGGAAAGAGGTGAAGCTTTCTTT. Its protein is CASSLQERGEAFF.

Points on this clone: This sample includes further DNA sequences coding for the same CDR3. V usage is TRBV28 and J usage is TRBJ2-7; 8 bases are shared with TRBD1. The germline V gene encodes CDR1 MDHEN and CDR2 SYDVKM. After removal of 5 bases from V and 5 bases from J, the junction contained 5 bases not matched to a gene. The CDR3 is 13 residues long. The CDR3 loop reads CASSPDRAHEQYF. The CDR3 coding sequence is TGTGCCAGCAGTCCGGACAGGGCCCACGAGCAGTACTTC.

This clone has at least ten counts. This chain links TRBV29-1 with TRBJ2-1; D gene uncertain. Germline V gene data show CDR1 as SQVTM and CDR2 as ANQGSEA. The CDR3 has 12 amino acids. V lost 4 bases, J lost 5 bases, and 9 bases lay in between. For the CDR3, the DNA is TGCAGCGTTGCTGGGCAGCACAATGAGCAGTTCTTC. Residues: CSVAGQHNEQFF.

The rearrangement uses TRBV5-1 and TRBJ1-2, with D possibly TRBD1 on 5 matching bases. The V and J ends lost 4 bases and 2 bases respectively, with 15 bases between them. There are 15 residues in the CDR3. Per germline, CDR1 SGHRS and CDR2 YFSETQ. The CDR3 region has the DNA TGCGCCAGCAGCCCTCCGGGGCAGGAGAACTATGGCTACACCTTC. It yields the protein CASSPPGQENYGYTF.

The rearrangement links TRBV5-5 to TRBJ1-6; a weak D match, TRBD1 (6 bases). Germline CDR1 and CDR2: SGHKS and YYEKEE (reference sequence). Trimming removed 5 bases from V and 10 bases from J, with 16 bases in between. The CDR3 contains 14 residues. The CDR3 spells CASRWAGEGSPLHF. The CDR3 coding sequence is TGTGCCAGCAGGTGGGCAGGGGAGGGATCACCCCTCCACTTT.